This T cell receptor beta chain comes out of a study of T cells in severe cutaneous drug reactions. Study at large: Culprit drug assignment used the Naranjo algorithm and the ALDEN algorithm. Patients in acute or recovery stage gave blister fluids/cells and PBMC. Study findings and constraints: Tolerant-control and healthy-donor PBMC lacked or rarely had the public CDR3 found in blisters.

The patients sequenced had a carbamazepine-induced Stevens-Johnson syndrome or toxic epidermal necrolysis reaction. Notes on this clonotype: No antigen is known for it.

The CDR3 runs to 13 residues. The germline V gene encodes CDR1 DFQATT and CDR2 SNEGSKA (reference sequence). TCR subtype-specific primers in iRepertoire multiplex PCR prepared libraries for bulk and single-cell sequencing. TCRdb re-called the multiplex PCR reads, yielding one record per CDR3 amino acid sequence without DNA. The table for this sample gives roughly 1,500 distinct CDR3 sequences. The chain recombines TRBV20-1 with TRBJ2-7; there is no DNA to check the TCRdb D call of TRBD1. The TCR originated in a human donor with a severe cutaneous adverse drug reaction. Material: cells from a skin blister. The CDR3 loop reads CSLKRGLTYEQYF.